This T cell receptor beta chain was sequenced for a study of T cell changes during pregnancy in multiple sclerosis. Clones were read by immunoSEQ multiplex PCR, and TCRdb kept only the in-frame ones, dropping some. The sample has approximately 58,000 clones; roughly 92% are singletons. The CDR3 totals 16 residues. Germline CDR1 PRHDT, CDR2 FYEKMQ (reference sequence). Trimming stripped 2 bases from V and 4 bases from J, with 16 bases between. Sequences were derived from peripheral blood, sampled in the second trimester of pregnancy. The origin of this receptor is a female donor with multiple sclerosis, enrolled in a pregnancy study. J is TRBJ2-3 and V is TRBV13; D remains unclear. CDR3 amino acids: CASSLMSISRADTQYF. The CDR3 nucleotides read TGTGCCAGCAGCTTAATGTCGATTAGCCGCGCAGATACGCAGTATTTT. The full variable domain, its missing parts supplied by reference TRBV13 and TRBJ2-3, is AAGVIQSPRHLIKEKRETATLKCYPIPRHDTVYWYQQGPGQDPQFLISFYEKMQSDKGSIPDRFSAQQFSDYHSELNMSSLELGDSALYFCASSLMSISRADTQYFGPGTRLTVL.